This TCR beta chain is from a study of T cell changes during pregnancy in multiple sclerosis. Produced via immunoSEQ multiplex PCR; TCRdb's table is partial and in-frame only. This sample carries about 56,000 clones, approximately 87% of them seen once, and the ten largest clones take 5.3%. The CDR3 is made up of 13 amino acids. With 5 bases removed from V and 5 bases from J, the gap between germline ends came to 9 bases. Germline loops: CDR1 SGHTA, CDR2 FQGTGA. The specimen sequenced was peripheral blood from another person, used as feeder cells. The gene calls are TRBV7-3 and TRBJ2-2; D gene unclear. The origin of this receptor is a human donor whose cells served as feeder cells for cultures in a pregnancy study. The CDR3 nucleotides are TGTGCCAGCAGCAACGACCGGACCGGGGAGCTGTTTTTT. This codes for CASSNDRTGELFF.